The next 16 T cell receptor beta chains were all read from a single sample in a study of tumor-infiltrating lymphocytes in primary liver carcinoma. Using a constant-region primer together with ProtoScript II reverse transcriptase, TCR beta cDNA was made from around 500 ng of total RNA. Slightly modified ARM-PCR served as the procedure for the TCR beta libraries. These libraries came from three rounds of nested multiplex PCR. Researchers ran the first two PCR rounds for approximately 9 cycles each with TRBV1-TRBV30 forward primers and a C-beta reverse primer. TCRdb reanalysed the multiplex PCR reads using MiXCR and keeps one entry per CDR3 protein. Seen here are fewer than 80,000 distinct CDR3 sequences, approximately 62% observed once, and the top ten hold approximately 26%. The source material, 20-30 mg of unsorted bulk tissue, was used to co-extract RNA and DNA. What was sequenced was tumor-adjacent normal liver tissue. The receptors were sampled from a man aged 35 to 55 with primary liver carcinoma and hepatitis B virus infection.

Remarks on this clonotype: The junction does not match germline at one end; this may be a read error. The chain carries TRBV29-1 and TRBJ2-5, with 8 nucleotides matching TRBD2. The germline V gene encodes CDR1 SQVTM and CDR2 ANQGSEA. The CDR3 is 15 residues long. The CDR3 reads CSVRTSGSWAESQYF. For the CDR3, the DNA is TGCAGCGTTCGGACAAGCGGGAGTTGGGCAGAGTCCCAGTACTTC.

The rearrangement uses TRBV20-1 and TRBJ2-7; 8 bases match TRBD2. With 6 bases clipped from V and 6 bases from J, the junction kept 19 bases outside the gene matches. The CDR3 is 16 amino acids. In germline, CDR1 is DFQATT, CDR2 SNEGSKA (reference sequence). Here the CDR3 reads CSAPGRGTSSIGEQYF. In DNA, the CDR3 is TGCAGTGCGCCAGGGCGGGGGACTAGTAGTATAGGCGAGCAGTACTTC.

The count of this clonotype is one. One end of the junction does not line up with germline, which may come from a read error. In nucleotides, the CDR3 is TGCGCCAGCAGCCAAGATTCTAAGAACACTGAAGCTCTCTTT. Protein sequence: CASSQDSKNTEALF. The chain recombines TRBV4-3 with TRBJ1-1, with D uncertain. CDR1 LGHNA and CDR2 YSLEER come from the germline V gene. This CDR3 spans 14 amino acids.

This clonotype was seen once. A junction boundary mismatches the germline segment, possibly from a read error. V is TRBV5-1 and J is TRBJ2-7, with D possibly TRBD2 on 6 matching bases. CDR3 size: 11 residues. Germline assignment: CDR1 SGHRS and CDR2 YFSETQ. Written as DNA, the CDR3 is TGCGCCAACAGCTTGGGAGGTGAGCAGTACTTC. It yields the protein CANSLGGEQYF.

In its sample, this clonotype was seen a few times. V and J are TRBV19 and TRBJ2-1; 13 bases agree with TRBD2. This CDR3 contains 16 residues. The germline V gene has CDR1 LNHDA and CDR2 SQIVND (reference sequence). V lost 5 bases, J lost 9 bases, and 10 bases stayed unmatched. The CDR3 spells CASSPSRLAGGLEQFF. The CDR3 coding sequence is TGTGCCAGTAGTCCTAGCCGACTAGCGGGAGGACTTGAGCAGTTCTTC.

On this clonotype itself: A much larger clonotype is one base distant, so this may be a read error. This sequence joins TRBV2 and TRBJ2-2; no definite D call. The CDR3 covers 11 residues. Germline values: CDR1 SNHLY, CDR2 FYNNEI. Trimming shortened V by 4 bases and J by 10 bases, and 7 bases separated the two germline ends. CDR3 DNA sequence: TGTGCCAGCAGTGGAACAACGGAGCTGTTTTTT. This translates into CASSGTTELFF.

Note on this clonotype: A read error is possible here, since a much larger clone lies one base away. V is TRBV5-1 and J is TRBJ2-7; TRBD2 aligns across 8 bases. The length of the CDR3 is 13 residues. Germline trimming cut 9 bases from V and 11 bases from J; bases unmatched to any gene: 16. Germline-derived CDR1 and CDR2 are SGHRS and YFSETQ. The DNA for the CDR3 is TGCGCCAACAGTATCCAACGGGAGGGCCAGGAGTACTTC. It translates to CANSIQREGQEYF. Filled out from reference TRBV5-1 and TRBJ2-7, the complete variable domain reads KAGVTQTPRYLIKTRGQQVTLSCSPISGHRSVSWYQQTPGQGLQFLFEYFSETQRNKGNFPGRFSGRQFSNSRSEMNVSTLELGDSALYLCANSIQREGQEYFGPGTRLTVT.

The table lists this clonotype with a count of one. This chain uses TRBV11-2 with TRBJ2-7, with D perhaps given as TRBD1 or TRBD2 (5 bases each). CDR1 is SGHAT, CDR2 FQNNGV, per germline. V was shortened by 5 bases and J by 7 bases, with 18 bases between the two germline ends. The CDR3 is made up of 14 amino acids. The CDR3, as DNA: TGTGCCAGCAGCGTAGGGACGGCAACCCAAGAGCAGTACTTC. Its protein product is CASSVGTATQEQYF.

The table lists this clonotype with many counts. The genes are TRBV7-8 and TRBJ1-5; D is undetermined. Germline CDR1 is SGHVS and CDR2 is FQNEAQ. CDR3 length: 15 amino acids. Trimming cost V 0 bases and J 7 bases, with 13 bases left between them. CDR3 protein: CASSLARQARQPQHF. In nucleotides, the CDR3 is TGTGCCAGCAGCTTAGCGCGGCAGGCCAGGCAGCCCCAGCATTTT.

The CDR3 DNA is TGTGCCAGCAGCTTCCAGGGACCGCTGGACAATGACCATTTCTTC. Encoded protein: CASSFQGPLDNDHFF. The V call is TRBV11-1, the J call TRBJ2-1; D might be TRBD1 or TRBD2, each matching 5 bases. V shed 3 bases and J shed 16 bases, with 25 bases lying between them. The CDR3 runs 15 residues. The germline V gene has CDR1 SGHAT and CDR2 FQDESV (reference sequence).

This clonotype was detected only a few times. V usage is TRBV20-1 and J usage is TRBJ2-3; possibly TRBD2 for D (6 bases). The CDR3 covers 14 residues. The V end lost 3 bases, the J end lost 6 bases, and 16 bases lay between the germline ends. In germline, CDR1 is DFQATT, CDR2 SNEGSKA (reference sequence). Here the CDR3 reads CSASGPGLMDTQYF. CDR3 coding DNA: TGCAGTGCTAGTGGTCCCGGACTAATGGATACGCAGTATTTT.

This clonotype was observed at least ten times. The chain uses TRBV6-1 and TRBJ2-7; the match to TRBD2 covers 10 bases. CDR1 is MNHNS, CDR2 SASEGT, per germline. V gave up 6 bases and J gave up 0 bases; unmatched junction bases: 17. The CDR3 is made up of 19 amino acids. In nucleotides, the CDR3 is TGTGCCAGCAGAGCCCTTTCTGGAATAGCGGGAGGATTCTCCTACGAGCAGTACTTC. Amino acid sequence: CASRALSGIAGGFSYEQYF.

This clonotype was detected only a few times. Its ends do not fully match the called genes, so a read error is possible. This chain links TRBV12-3 or TRBV12-4 with TRBJ2-1; D may be TRBD1 or TRBD2 (7 bases each). The CDR3 contains 13 residues. The CDR3 region is CVSSQGGRDEQFF. The CDR3 bases are TGTGTCAGCAGCCAGGGGGGGAGGGATGAGCAGTTCTTC.

With respect to this clonotype: A much larger clone differs by one base, so this may be a read error. The V and J genes are TRBV6-5 and TRBJ2-1, with 7 bases lining up with TRBD2. The CDR3 has 13 residues. J was trimmed by 6 bases and V by 8 bases; bases with no gene match: 7. CDR1 MNHEY and CDR2 SVGAGI come from the germline V gene. The CDR3 protein is CASCRLASNEQFF. The CDR3 DNA reads as TGTGCCAGCTGTAGACTAGCCTCCAATGAGCAGTTCTTC.

As to this clonotype: This may stem from a read error, because a much larger clone lies one nucleotide away. The CDR3 DNA is TGCAGCATTGGATCCGGGTGGGGTATGAACACTGAAGCTTTCTTT. The encoded protein is CSIGSGWGMNTEAFF. J is TRBJ1-1 and V is TRBV29-1; D is ambiguous. This CDR3 spans 15 amino acids. In germline, CDR1 is SQVTM, CDR2 ANQGSEA. V dropped 8 bases and J dropped 0 bases, with 19 bases sitting between them.

Notes on this clonotype: The CDR3 does not close with the conserved phenylalanine or tryptophan, likely indicating a read error. V is TRBV11-2 and J is TRBJ2-5; a weak D match, TRBD2 (5 bases). CDR3 length: 12 amino acids. Germline CDR1 is SGHAT and CDR2 is FQNNGV. CDR3: CASSRDRETQYV. CDR3 DNA sequence: TGTGCAAGCAGCCGGGATAGAGAGACCCAGTACGTC.